Listed below are T cell receptor beta chains from one sample, sequenced in a study of blood T cell repertoires in COVID-19. TCRdb's table, derived via immunoSEQ multiplex PCR, lists solely in-frame clones and lacks some. The table shows some 290,000 clones, with approximately 87% occurring only once. Sequenced sample: peripheral blood. The receptors here all came from a woman in her 30s with COVID-19, enrolled during active disease. CDR3s include the opening cysteine and the closing phenylalanine or tryptophan. Fields, in order: J gene, D gene, clone size, V gene, CDR3 protein, CDR3 DNA. A D gene is named only where the DNA matches it firmly. The listing skips clone size in some rows; elsewhere it reads once, few, many or a size class.

TRBJ1-1	TRBD1	once	TRBV29-1	CSASQGVSTEAFF	TGCAGCGCCTCACAGGGGGTAAGCACTGAAGCTTTCTTT
TRBJ2-6	.	.	TRBV7-2	CASSVFVSALTF	TGTGCCAGCAGCGTTTTTGTCAGCGCCCTGACTTTC
TRBJ2-1	.	few	TRBV5-6	CASSLYRDRYNEQFF	TGTGCCAGCAGCCTCTACCGGGATAGATACAATGAGCAGTTCTTC
TRBJ1-1	.	few	TRBV12-3/TRBV12-4	CASSFPGQFEAFF	TGTGCCAGCAGTTTCCCCGGACAGTTTGAAGCTTTCTTT
TRBJ1-1	.	.	TRBV4-2	CASSQEVDTKAFF	TGTGCCAGCAGCCAAGAAGTCGATACTAAAGCTTTCTTT
TRBJ2-7	TRBD2	.	TRBV19	CASSIGTGGLSYEQYF	TGTGCCAGTAGTATTGGGACGGGAGGCCTCTCCTACGAGCAGTACTTC
TRBJ2-7	TRBD1	once	TRBV6-6	CASSYNPDRAEQYF	TGTGCCAGCAGTTACAACCCGGACAGGGCGGAGCAGTACTTC
TRBJ2-3	.	.	TRBV7-3	CASSFRGFTDTQYF	TGTGCCAGCAGCTTTCGGGGTTTCACAGATACGCAGTATTTT
TRBJ2-2	TRBD2	.	TRBV2	CASTRGLAGGQVGELFF	TGTGCCAGCACCCGCGGACTAGCGGGAGGCCAGGTCGGGGAGCTGTTTTTT
TRBJ2-1	TRBD2	.	TRBV4-2	CASSQSSGLSYNEQFF	TGTGCCAGCAGCCAATCTAGCGGGCTATCCTACAATGAGCAGTTCTTC
TRBJ1-5	.	once	TRBV2	CASRGQDLSAFNQPQHF	TGTGCCAGCAGGGGGCAGGATTTAAGCGCCTTCAATCAGCCCCAGCATTTT
TRBJ1-2	.	.	TRBV15	CATSQTGNELVSYGYTF	TGTGCCACCAGCCAGACCGGGAACGAGTTGGTTTCCTATGGCTACACCTTC
TRBJ2-1	.	.	TRBV27	CASSLQGGAYNEQFF	TGTGCCAGCAGTCTACAGGGAGGGGCCTACAATGAGCAGTTCTTC
TRBJ2-7	.	few	TRBV15	CATSRDQQGAYEQYF	TGTGCCACCAGCAGAGATCAGCAGGGTGCCTACGAGCAGTACTTC
TRBJ2-3	TRBD2	.	TRBV6-5	CASSRNGLADTQYF	TGTGCCAGCAGCCGGAACGGACTAGCGGATACGCAGTATTTT
TRBJ1-5	TRBD1	.	TRBV7-2	CASSLRGQPNQPQHF	TGTGCCAGCAGCTTAAGGGGACAGCCCAATCAGCCCCAGCATTTT
TRBJ2-7	.	.	TRBV7-8	CASSFRGSNEQYF	TGTGCCAGCAGCTTCAGGGGATCCAACGAGCAGTACTTC
TRBJ2-7	.	.	TRBV2	CASSVPGVYEQYF	TGTGCCAGCAGTGTCCCCGGGGTCTACGAGCAGTACTTC
TRBJ1-1	TRBD1	.	TRBV18	CASSPLGQLEAFF	TGTGCCAGCTCACCCCTGGGACAGCTTGAAGCTTTCTTT
TRBJ2-1	TRBD1	once	TRBV2	CASRAGTGGYNEQFF	TGTGCCAGCCGAGCCGGGACAGGGGGCTACAATGAGCAGTTCTTC
TRBJ2-3	TRBD2	.	TRBV19	CASSIRLAGGTDTQYF	TGTGCCAGTAGTATACGCTTAGCGGGAGGCACAGATACGCAGTATTTT
TRBJ1-4	.	once	TRBV5-5	CASSLMLQVLNEKLFF	TGTGCCAGCAGCTTGATGCTCCAGGTCCTCAATGAAAAACTGTTTTTT
TRBJ1-5	TRBD1	.	TRBV2	CASSEGQGGSNQPQHF	TGTGCCAGCAGTGAGGGACAGGGTGGGAGCAATCAGCCCCAGCATTTT
TRBJ2-7	.	.	TRBV7-9	CASSLAGPASVYEQYF	TGTGCCAGCAGCTTAGCGGGACCAGCTAGCGTCTACGAGCAGTACTTC
TRBJ2-1	TRBD2	.	TRBV7-9	CASSPQTSGIYNEQFF	TGTGCCAGCAGCCCCCAGACTAGCGGGATCTACAATGAGCAGTTCTTC
TRBJ2-3	TRBD2	.	TRBV15	CATSPAGLAGTTDTQYF	TGTGCCACCAGCCCCGCCGGACTAGCGGGAACCACAGATACGCAGTATTTT
TRBJ1-1	.	.	TRBV5-1	CASSLFRAGGSTEAFF	TGCGCCAGCAGCTTGTTCCGGGCGGGGGGTAGCACTGAAGCTTTCTTT
TRBJ1-5	.	.	TRBV4-2	CASRPWEGIDQPQHF	TGTGCCAGCAGACCCTGGGAGGGGATCGATCAGCCCCAGCATTTT
TRBJ1-1	.	.	TRBV6-5	CASSPRDWWDTEAFF	TGTGCCAGCAGTCCCCGGGATTGGTGGGACACTGAAGCTTTCTTT